Following are 16 T cell receptor beta chains from one sample sequenced in a study of cytomegalovirus exposure and HLA in healthy donors. The protocol was immunoSEQ multiplex PCR, while the TCRdb copy is restricted to in-frame clones and leaves out a portion. This repertoire shows under 150,000 clones, about 88% found once; its top ten account for 8.5% to 9.5%. Specimen: PBMCs. The receptor source for this set is a man aged 18 to 35 in good health and CMV-seropositive.

The genes are TRBV5-1 and TRBJ1-3; possible D gene TRBD1, 6 bases. Germline V lookup: CDR1 SGHRS, CDR2 YFSETQ. The CDR3 extends over 14 amino acids. Trimming took off 4 bases at V and 0 bases at J, with 8 bases between the two ends. This CDR3 reads CASSADSSGNTIYF. The CDR3, as DNA: TGCGCCAGCAGCGCGGACAGCTCTGGAAACACCATATATTTT.

In regard to this clone: At one of its ends the junction is not consistent with the germline gene, which may arise from a read error. The gene calls are TRBV10-1 and TRBJ2-1, with unresolved D. The CDR3 is made up of 13 amino acids. Germline CDR1 is WNHNN and CDR2 is SYGVQD (reference sequence). CDR3 coding DNA: TGCGCCAGCAGTGAGTCGATTCTTGCGGCCTTAATCTTC. It encodes CASSESILAALIF.

The rearrangement links TRBV7-6 to TRBJ2-5, with TRBD1 identical over 11 bases. Losses at the gene ends were 4 bases for V and 5 bases for J; bases not matched to a gene: 9. The CDR3 runs 16 residues. The germline V gene has CDR1 SGHVS and CDR2 FNYEAQ. This CDR3 reads CASSSRSGTGGETQYF. Here the CDR3 DNA reads TGTGCCAGCAGCTCCCGCTCCGGGACAGGGGGTGAGACCCAGTACTTC.

This sequence joins TRBV7-3 and TRBJ1-1; maybe TRBD1 (5 bases). The CDR3 totals 17 residues. Trimming cost V 0 bases and J 4 bases, with 18 bases left between them. Germline V CDR1 and CDR2: SGHTA, FQGTGA. The CDR3 nucleotides read TGTGCCAGCAGCTTAACCCCATTGACCCCCGGGGGCACTGAAGCTTTCTTT. Its translation is CASSLTPLTPGGTEAFF.

The chain employs TRBV19 and TRBJ2-1, with 10 positions matching TRBD2. Germline V gene sequence: CDR1 LNHDA, CDR2 SQIVND (reference sequence). The V segment lost 7 bases and the J segment 4 bases; nucleotides outside the gene matches: 7. CDR3 size: 15 residues. CDR3 region: CASTPSGSAYNEQFF. CDR3 in DNA: TGTGCCAGTACTCCTAGCGGGAGCGCGTACAATGAGCAGTTCTTC. The complete variable domain, with remaining parts taken from reference TRBV19 and TRBJ2-1, reads DGGITQSPKYLFRKEGQNVTLSCEQNLNHDAMYWYRQDPGQGLRLIYYSQIVNDFQKGDIAEGYSVSREKKESFPLTVTSAQKNPTAFYLCASTPSGSAYNEQFFGPGTRLTVL.

This chain links TRBV30 with TRBJ2-4; 12 bases align to TRBD1. The CDR3 is 14 residues long. V was clipped by 3 bases and J by 9 bases; unmatched bases: 6. In germline, CDR1 is GTSNPN, CDR2 SVGIG (reference sequence). DNA for the CDR3: TGTGCCTGGAGCGGCGGGACAGGGGGCCGCATTCAGTACTTC. Amino acid sequence: CAWSGGTGGRIQYF.

The V gene is TRBV15, the J gene TRBJ2-1; a weak D match, TRBD2 (5 bases). CDR1 LNHNV and CDR2 YYDKDF come from the germline V gene (reference sequence). The CDR3 contains 16 residues. The V end was cut by 6 bases, the J end by 9 bases, with 24 bases between. Written as DNA, the CDR3 is TGTGCCACCAGGACCCCAATGAGGGCCCACAAGGTTGAGCAGTTCTTC. The encoded protein is CATRTPMRAHKVEQFF.

The CDR3 nucleotides read TGTGCCAGCAGTTTAGGGACTCGTTATAGCAATCAGCCCCAGCATTTT. Translating it yields CASSLGTRYSNQPQHF. This chain joins TRBV6-6 and TRBJ1-5, with a tentative D call TRBD1 (5 bases). This CDR3 has 16 residues. Germline loops: CDR1 MNHNY, CDR2 SVGAGI (reference sequence). V lost 4 bases and J lost 0, with 13 bases in between.

The rearrangement uses TRBV5-5 and TRBJ2-7; D is possibly TRBD2 (7 bases). This CDR3 spans 17 amino acids. Trimming shortened V by 0 bases and J by 5 bases, and 21 bases separated the two germline ends. The germline CDR1 and CDR2 sequences are SGHKS and YYEKEE (reference sequence). CDR3: CASSLGALGGPYDEQYF. The CDR3 bases are TGTGCCAGCAGCTTGGGGGCCCTCGGGGGGCCCTACGACGAGCAGTACTTC.

The V gene is TRBV5-6, the J gene TRBJ2-7; D might be TRBD2 (6 bases). Germline CDR1 and CDR2: SGHDT and YYEEEE. V dropped 3 bases and J dropped 1 base, with 11 bases sitting between them. There are 14 residues in the CDR3. The CDR3 DNA follows: TGTGCCAGCAGCTGGGGAGGCAGGTCCTACGAGCAGTACTTC. Residues: CASSWGGRSYEQYF. Full variable domain (missing parts from reference TRBV5-6 and TRBJ2-7): DAGVTQSPTHLIKTRGQQVTLRCSPKSGHDTVSWYQQALGQGPQFIFQYYEEEERQRGNFPDRFSGHQFPNYSSELNVNALLLGDSALYLCASSWGGRSYEQYFGPGTRLTVT.

The gene calls are TRBV30 and TRBJ1-2; D is unresolved. The CDR3 totals 16 residues. V lost 2 bases and J 0 bases, leaving 16 bases between the germline ends. Germline V gives CDR1 GTSNPN, CDR2 SVGIG (reference sequence). CDR3 nucleotides: TGTGCCTGGAGTCCGACCCTAGCCCCCGCTAACTATGGCTACACCTTC. This encodes CAWSPTLAPANYGYTF.

The V call is TRBV7-9, the J call TRBJ1-1; 8 bases agree with TRBD1. V shed 5 bases and J 0 bases; nucleotides not matched to a gene: 8. Per germline, CDR1 SEHNR and CDR2 FQNEAQ (reference sequence). The CDR3 runs to 16 residues. CDR3 sequence: CASSGPRTGLNTEAFF. CDR3 bases: TGTGCCAGCAGCGGGCCCCGGACAGGGCTGAACACTGAAGCTTTCTTT.

This sequence joins TRBV7-9 and TRBJ2-3; 7 positions match TRBD2. The CDR3 is made up of 15 amino acids. After removal of 3 bases from V and 2 bases from J, the junction contained 5 bases not matched to a gene. The germline V gene encodes CDR1 SEHNR and CDR2 FQNEAQ (reference sequence). The CDR3 DNA is TGTGCCAGCAGCTTTCGAGCGGGGAACACAGATACGCAGTATTTT. Translated, it gives CASSFRAGNTDTQYF.

This chain connects TRBV27 to TRBJ2-1; a weak D match, TRBD1 (5 bases). The CDR3 runs 12 residues. Trimming removed 5 bases from V and 12 bases from J, with 14 bases in between. Per the germline V gene, CDR1 is MNHEY and CDR2 is SMNVEV (reference sequence). CDR3 DNA: TGTGCCAGCAGTGCACAGGATATTCCGCAGTTCTTC. As protein: CASSAQDIPQFF.

The table lists this clone with many counts. This chain joins TRBV5-1 and TRBJ1-2; D is possibly TRBD1 (5 bases). The germline V gene encodes CDR1 SGHRS and CDR2 YFSETQ. Trimming took 0 bases from V and 4 from J, leaving 13 bases between them. The CDR3 spans 15 residues. The CDR3 reads CASSLDSPGIYGYTF. CDR3 bases: TGCGCCAGCAGCTTGGACAGCCCAGGGATCTATGGCTACACCTTC.

The V call is TRBV19, the J call TRBJ1-2; possible D gene TRBD1, 5 bases. Trimming removed 5 bases at V and 2 bases at J, with 15 bases between. In germline, CDR1 is LNHDA, CDR2 SQIVND (reference sequence). This CDR3 comprises 15 residues. The CDR3 protein is CASSPRTLLNYGYTF. The DNA of the CDR3 is TGTGCCAGTAGTCCGAGGACACTCTTAAACTATGGCTACACCTTC.